The 14 T cell receptor beta chains below all came from one sample that was sequenced in a study of siplizumab effects on memory and regulatory T cells. The protocol was immunoSEQ multiplex PCR, while the TCRdb copy is restricted to in-frame clones and leaves out a portion. The data show approximately 50,000 clones, roughly 92% seen once. Material for sequencing was CD8+ T cells sorted from blood. The receptor source for this set is a human donor in good health.

This clone is a singleton in its sample. The chain combines TRBV4-2 with TRBJ2-7; TRBD2 matches 7 bases. CDR1 is LGHNA and CDR2 is YNFKEQ in the germline V gene. The CDR3 runs to 16 residues. Trimming removed 1 base from V and 2 bases from J; junction bases left unmatched: 8. The CDR3 bases are TGTGCCAGCAGCCAAGTCGCTAGCGGCAAAACCTACGAGCAGTACTTC. Its translation is CASSQVASGKTYEQYF.

V and J are TRBV11-2 and TRBJ2-7; maybe TRBD2 (6 bases). CDR3 length: 14 residues. V was cut by 4 bases and J by 2 bases, with 12 bases left in between. Germline lookup yields CDR1 SGHAT and CDR2 FQNNGV. CDR3 in amino acids: CASSSAGYPYEQYF. The CDR3 nucleotides read TGTGCCAGCAGCTCAGCGGGTTATCCCTACGAGCAGTACTTC.

V and J are TRBV19 and TRBJ1-5, with no clear D. Germline V gives CDR1 LNHDA, CDR2 SQIVND (reference sequence). The V end lost 8 bases, the J end lost 2 bases, and 10 bases lay between the germline ends. The CDR3 totals 13 residues. DNA of the CDR3: TGTGCCAGTGGTCGGGAGCGCAATCAGCCCCAGCATTTT. This gives the protein CASGRERNQPQHF.

The chain carries TRBV5-1 and TRBJ2-7; D unclear. The V gene's germline CDR1 is SGHRS and CDR2 YFSETQ. This CDR3 is 14 amino acids long. The ends were cut back, 6 bases at V and 4 bases at J, with 17 bases in the middle. The CDR3 spells CASIPGGGSYEQYF. For the CDR3, the DNA is TGCGCCAGCATTCCGGGTGGCGGAAGTTACGAGCAGTACTTC.

The V call is TRBV7-3, the J call TRBJ1-1, with a possible D match to TRBD1 (6 bases). This CDR3 is 15 amino acids long. V was clipped by 4 bases and J by 1 base, with 13 bases between them. Per germline, CDR1 SGHTA and CDR2 FQGTGA. CDR3 DNA sequence: TGTGCCAGCAGCTCCCCAGAGACAGGGAACACTGAAGCTTTCTTT. Translating gives CASSSPETGNTEAFF.

This rearrangement joins TRBV28 to TRBJ1-4; tentatively, D is TRBD1 (6 bases). Germline V gene data show CDR1 as MDHEN and CDR2 as SYDVKM. The CDR3 totals 14 residues. The V end was cut by 4 bases, the J end by 0 bases, with 6 bases between. For the CDR3, the DNA is TGTGCCAGCAGTTACAGGGCAACTAATGAAAAACTGTTTTTT. The encoded protein is CASSYRATNEKLFF.

The rearrangement joins TRBV4-1 to TRBJ2-2, with 8 bases matching TRBD2. Germline lookup yields CDR1 MGHRA and CDR2 YSYEKL. J was trimmed by 5 bases and V by 2 bases; bases with no gene match: 7. This CDR3 has 16 residues. The CDR3 region is CASSQRPGTSTGELFF. The CDR3 DNA follows: TGCGCCAGCAGCCAACGTCCCGGGACTAGTACCGGGGAGCTGTTTTTT.

The chain links TRBV14 to TRBJ2-1; maybe TRBD1 (6 bases). Germline CDR1 is SGHDN and CDR2 is FVKESK. The CDR3 covers 14 residues. The germline V and J ends were trimmed by 0 bases and 9 bases, with 12 bases remaining between them. The CDR3 loop is CASSQDEGVFEQFF. In DNA form, the CDR3 reads TGTGCCAGCAGCCAAGATGAGGGGGTCTTTGAGCAGTTCTTC.

The rearrangement joins TRBV19 to TRBJ1-1; D may be TRBD1 (5 bases). CDR3 length equals 10 residues. V lost 11 bases and J 3 bases, leaving 7 bases between the germline ends. Germline V gene data show CDR1 as LNHDA and CDR2 as SQIVND (reference sequence). The chain's CDR3 is CAVGDTEAFF. The CDR3 DNA is TGTGCCGTGGGGGACACTGAAGCTTTCTTT. The complete variable domain, with remaining parts taken from reference TRBV19 and TRBJ1-1, reads DGGITQSPKYLFRKEGQNVTLSCEQNLNHDAMYWYRQDPGQGLRLIYYSQIVNDFQKGDIAEGYSVSREKKESFPLTVTSAQKNPTAFYLCAVGDTEAFFGQGTRLTVV.

The chain has TRBV6-5 and TRBJ2-1; D is unresolved. Germline V lookup: CDR1 MNHEY, CDR2 SVGAGI. V was shortened by 6 bases and J by 3 bases, with 12 bases between the two germline ends. This CDR3 has 14 amino acids. This chain's CDR3 is CASSLVNNYNEQFF. In nucleotides, the CDR3 is TGTGCCAGCAGCCTGGTTAATAACTACAATGAGCAGTTCTTC.

V gene TRBV30 combines with J gene TRBJ2-7; 7 nucleotides match TRBD2. The CDR3 loop spans 15 amino acids. CDR1 is GTSNPN and CDR2 is SVGIG in the germline V gene (reference sequence). Trimming removed 0 bases from V and 3 bases from J; junction bases left unmatched: 8. The CDR3 coding sequence is TGTGCCTGGAGTGTCTGGGCGGGAGCGAACTACGAGCAGTACTTC. It yields the protein CAWSVWAGANYEQYF.

This chain uses TRBV2 with TRBJ2-3; a weak D match, TRBD2 (5 bases). CDR1 and CDR2 (germline): SNHLY, FYNNEI. V was trimmed by 2 bases and J by 0 bases, leaving 15 bases between them. The CDR3 length is 17 residues. The CDR3 bases are TGTGCCAGCAGTGAACCGGAGGACTTACCTAGCACAGATACGCAGTATTTT. The encoded protein is CASSEPEDLPSTDTQYF.

This rearrangement joins TRBV14 to TRBJ2-7, with 7 positions matching TRBD1. CDR3 size: 14 residues. Per the germline V gene, CDR1 is SGHDN and CDR2 is FVKESK. Unmatched junction bases numbered 4, after V lost 4 bases and J lost 1 base. CDR3 loop: CASSRRDSSYEQYF. The CDR3 DNA sequence: TGTGCCAGCAGCCGACGGGACAGTTCCTACGAGCAGTACTTC.

The rearrangement uses TRBV27 and TRBJ1-5, with D uncertain. The ends were cut back, 3 bases at V and 4 bases at J, with 13 bases in the middle. This CDR3 is built from 15 residues. From germline, CDR1 is MNHEY and CDR2 SMNVEV (reference sequence). The CDR3 region is CASSFAGDPNQPQHF. The CDR3 nucleotides read TGTGCCAGCAGTTTCGCGGGTGACCCGAATCAGCCCCAGCATTTT.